This T cell receptor beta chain was found in a study of post-analysis software for immune sequencing data. The study's findings and limits: Higher frequency in patients than in controls was seen for roughly 5 TRBV segments, with TRBV5-6, TRBV5-1 and TRBV20-1 among them. By F measure, strong co-clustering occurred among samples prepared in the same batch.

Sequencing libraries made from TCR beta cDNA carried unique molecular identifiers. Starting from approximately 1 to 10 million T cells, the study yielded approximately 460,000 cDNA molecules. Via MiXCR, TCRdb re-called the PCR reads, giving one row per CDR3 protein. The sample carries fewer than 850,000 distinct CDR3 sequences, just under 30% recorded once. The J segment lost 4 bases and the V segment lost 6 bases, leaving 10 bases of the junction unmatched. There are 15 residues in the CDR3. CDR1 MDHEN and CDR2 SYDVKM come from the germline V gene. This clonotype was found many times. The antigen remains undetermined.

The material sequenced was blood. The receptor's source is a girl under 18 with multiple sclerosis. This sequence joins TRBV28 and TRBJ2-5; 8 nucleotides align to TRBD1. The CDR3 loop is CASSLLGQGGETQYF. The CDR3 DNA sequence: TGTGCCAGCAGCCTACTCGGACAGGGTGGAGAGACCCAGTACTTC. Looking up the rest from reference TRBV28 and TRBJ2-5 gives the full variable domain: DVKVTQSSRYLVKRTGEKVFLECVQDMDHENMFWYRQDPGLGLRLIYFSYDVKMKEKGDIPEGYSVSREKKERFSLILESASTNQTSMYLCASSLLGQGGETQYFGPGTRLLVL.